This entry concerns a single T cell receptor (beta chain). The sample comes from a study of blood T cell repertoires in COVID-19. The V gene end was trimmed by 2 bases and the J gene end by 9 bases; junction bases not matched to a gene: 9. This CDR3 comprises 15 residues. Per germline, CDR1 GTSNPN and CDR2 SVGIG (reference sequence). Data came from immunoSEQ multiplex PCR; TCRdb stores just in-frame clones and leaves some out. The data hold more than 95,000 clones, with around 82% observed a single time. Sequenced input: peripheral blood. The sequence was collected from a man in his sixties with acute or convalescent COVID-19. V and J are TRBV30 and TRBJ1-6, with 8 nucleotides matching TRBD1. The CDR3 nucleotides are TGTGCCTGGAGTCCCCGACAGGGGAACATTTCACCCCTCCACTTT. Its translation: CAWSPRQGNISPLHF.